These 22 T cell receptor beta chains originate from one sample sequenced in a study of blood T cells in healthy people across ages. Alongside a J-beta primer mix, a sample-barcoded 5' primer served in a second PCR lasting roughly 6 to 11 cycles. TCRdb itself ran the 5' RACE reads through MiXCR, one entry per CDR3 protein. The table lists around 1,500,000 distinct CDR3 sequences, 42% of them singletons, with roughly 7.7% in the top ten. The sequenced sample was blood. These receptors all come from a woman between 18 and 29 years old in good health.

The sample holds a few counts of this clonotype. The rearrangement links TRBV27 to TRBJ2-7; D remains ambiguous. Germline lookup yields CDR1 MNHEY and CDR2 SMNVEV (reference sequence). The CDR3 is 13 residues long. Trimming took off 4 bases at V and 0 bases at J, with 7 bases between the two ends. The CDR3 coding sequence is TGTGCCAGCAGTTCCAAAAGCTCCTACGAGCAGTACTTC. This encodes CASSSKSSYEQYF.

This clonotype was seen only a few times. This chain links TRBV7-2 with TRBJ2-1; TRBD1 matches 11 bases. CDR1 is SGHTA, CDR2 FQGNSA, per germline. The CDR3 sequence is 17 residues long. Trimming cost V 5 bases and J 7 bases; bases outside gene matches: 13. This chain's CDR3 is CASSAEIRTGGLNEQFF. The DNA for the CDR3 is TGTGCCAGCAGCGCGGAGATCCGGACAGGGGGCTTAAATGAGCAGTTCTTC.

The rearrangement uses TRBV7-9 and TRBJ2-2, with D possibly matching TRBD2 (6 bases). Germline V gene sequence: CDR1 SEHNR, CDR2 FQNEAQ (reference sequence). V gave up 0 bases and J gave up 0 bases, with 8 bases separating them. The CDR3 extends over 16 amino acids. The CDR3 nucleotides read TGTGCCAGCAGCTTAGCGGAGCGGGCGAACACCGGGGAGCTGTTTTTT. Translating gives CASSLAERANTGELFF.

The CDR3 DNA sequence: TGTGCCAGCAGCCCCCGGACTAGCGGGCGTAACAATGAGCAGTTCTTC. This translates into CASSPRTSGRNNEQFF. V and J are TRBV3-1 and TRBJ2-1; TRBD2 aligns across 11 bases. The germline gives CDR1 LGHDT, CDR2 YNNKEL (reference sequence). This CDR3 is built from 16 residues. After removal of 4 bases from V and 5 bases from J, the junction contained 7 bases not matched to a gene.

V and J are TRBV4-1 and TRBJ2-1; 9 positions agree with TRBD2. Germline trimming cut 5 bases from V and 8 bases from J; bases unmatched to any gene: 22. There are 19 residues in the CDR3. Germline V lookup: CDR1 MGHRA, CDR2 YSYEKL. CDR3 residues: CASSGRTGSGSFSGDEQFF. The CDR3 coding sequence is TGCGCCAGCAGCGGACGGACGGGTAGCGGGAGTTTTAGTGGGGATGAGCAGTTCTTC.

This clonotype has just a few counts. This CDR3 is CAWSVWASGIVEQFF. The CDR3 DNA reads as TGTGCCTGGAGTGTATGGGCTAGCGGGATTGTTGAGCAGTTCTTC. The chain uses TRBV30 and TRBJ2-1; 9 bases fit TRBD2. This CDR3 has 15 amino acids. CDR1 is GTSNPN and CDR2 is SVGIG in the germline V gene (reference sequence). The V gene end was trimmed by 0 bases and the J gene end by 9 bases; junction bases not matched to a gene: 9.

This sequence joins TRBV14 and TRBJ1-1; D is possibly TRBD1 (5 bases). The CDR3 sequence is 14 residues long. CDR1 is SGHDN and CDR2 is FVKESK in the germline V gene. V was pared by 0 bases and J by 4 bases, with 9 bases between. CDR3: CASSQDRVATEAFF. CDR3 coding DNA: TGTGCCAGCAGCCAAGACAGGGTGGCCACTGAAGCTTTCTTT. The entire variable domain, with the rest obtained from reference TRBV14 and TRBJ1-1, is as follows: EAGVTQFPSHSVIEKGQTVTLRCDPISGHDNLYWYRRVMGKEIKFLLHFVKESKQDESGMPNNRFLAERTGGTYSTLKVQPAELEDSGVYFCASSQDRVATEAFFGQGTRLTVV.

This clonotype was seen more than once but under ten times. The rearrangement uses TRBV10-3 and TRBJ2-7, with a weak D call TRBD2 (6 bases). V was cut by 5 bases and J by 0 bases, with 11 bases left in between. CDR1 and CDR2 from the germline V gene are ENHRY and SYGVKD. The CDR3 contains 14 residues. The DNA for the CDR3 is TGTGCCATCAGTCCGGGACTCTCCTCCTACGAGCAGTACTTC. Translation gives CAISPGLSSYEQYF.

Many counts were recorded for this clonotype. This sequence joins TRBV6-2 or TRBV6-3 and TRBJ2-1; unclear D gene. Germline V CDR1 and CDR2: MNHEY, SVGEGT. Trimming shortened V by 1 base and J by 8 bases, and 6 bases separated the two germline ends. The CDR3 covers 12 residues. CDR3 sequence: CASSYYADEQFF. CDR3 nucleotides: TGTGCCAGCAGTTACTACGCGGATGAGCAGTTCTTC.

The chain carries TRBV12-5 and TRBJ2-5; D is perhaps TRBD1 (6 bases). Germline V gene lookup returns CDR1 LGHNT and CDR2 FRNRAP. Trimming removed 6 bases from V and 5 bases from J, with 16 bases in between. CDR3 size: 14 residues. CDR3 amino acids: CASGTDRMVETQYF. The DNA for the CDR3 is TGTGCTAGTGGAACCGACAGGATGGTGGAGACCCAGTACTTC.

This clonotype was counted a few times. The genes are TRBV20-1 and TRBJ1-6, with D possibly TRBD1 on 6 matching bases. The CDR3 extends over 15 amino acids. Germline V lookup: CDR1 DFQATT, CDR2 SNEGSKA (reference sequence). Trimming took 6 bases from V and 0 from J, leaving 12 bases between them. The CDR3 nucleotides are TGCAGTGCCACGGACAGCCGCTCCTATAATTCACCCCTCCACTTT. This sequence encodes CSATDSRSYNSPLHF.

This clonotype was found once. This rearrangement joins TRBV4-1 to TRBJ2-4; 11 bases align to TRBD1. CDR3 length: 17 residues. Unmatched junction bases numbered 11, after V lost 2 bases and J lost 8 bases. Germline V gene data show CDR1 as MGHRA and CDR2 as YSYEKL. For the CDR3, the DNA is TGCGCCAGCAGCCAATTCTCCGGGACAGGGGGGTTAGACATTCAGTACTTC. The encoded protein is CASSQFSGTGGLDIQYF.

The chain has TRBV12-3 or TRBV12-4 and TRBJ2-5, with 8 bases lining up with TRBD2. Trimming at V came to 3 bases and at J to 5 bases, leaving 8 bases not matched to a gene. The CDR3 loop spans 15 amino acids. The CDR3 protein is CASSFFTSGGETQYF. The CDR3 DNA reads TGTGCCAGCAGTTTTTTCACTAGCGGAGGGGAGACCCAGTACTTC.

The CDR3 protein is CASILMTGYNGYTF. In nucleotides, the CDR3 is TGTGCCAGCATCCTTATGACAGGGTACAATGGCTACACCTTC. The chain recombines TRBV7-9 with TRBJ1-2; 7 nucleotides match TRBD1. Germline V lookup: CDR1 SEHNR, CDR2 FQNEAQ (reference sequence). This CDR3 is built from 14 residues. The ends lost 7 bases at V and 6 bases at J; junction bases unmatched: 11.

The sample holds a few counts of this clonotype. This chain joins TRBV7-2 and TRBJ2-7, with a weak D call TRBD1 (5 bases). The CDR3 length is 13 residues. The V gene's germline CDR1 is SGHTA and CDR2 FQGNSA. With 2 bases removed from V and 3 bases from J, the gap between germline ends came to 8 bases. CDR3 sequence (DNA): TGTGCCAGCAGCTTAAACAGGTACTACGAGCAGTACTTC. This gives the protein CASSLNRYYEQYF.

This clonotype showed up just a few times. The V gene is TRBV20-1, the J gene TRBJ2-4, with D tentatively TRBD2 (5 bases). V was clipped by 3 bases and J by 8 bases, with 17 bases between them. The germline CDR1 and CDR2 sequences are DFQATT and SNEGSKA (reference sequence). CDR3 size: 14 residues. CDR3 nucleotides: TGCAGTGCTAGTCCGGACTCTTCTGGGGACATTCAGTACTTC. Residues: CSASPDSSGDIQYF.

This clonotype was counted between two and nine times. The rearrangement joins TRBV2 to TRBJ2-3, with 7 bases identical to TRBD1. Germline V gives CDR1 SNHLY, CDR2 FYNNEI. The CDR3 covers 14 residues. J lost 2 bases, V lost 6 bases, and 5 bases had no gene match. DNA for the CDR3: TGTGCCAGCAGACCGGGACAGCTCACAGATACGCAGTATTTT. Encoded protein: CASRPGQLTDTQYF.

This clonotype was detected only a few times. The chain combines TRBV24-1 with TRBJ2-3, with D perhaps TRBD2 (5 bases). V was shortened by 8 bases and J by 1 base, with 15 bases between the two germline ends. The germline CDR1 and CDR2 sequences are KGHDR and SFDVKD. CDR3 length equals 15 residues. The CDR3 coding sequence is TGTGCCACCACGACGAGGGATCAAGGCACAGATACGCAGTATTTT. It encodes CATTTRDQGTDTQYF.

In its sample, this clonotype was seen a few times. The CDR3 loop reads CASSLVALANYGYTF. CDR3 coding DNA: TGTGCCAGCAGTTTAGTGGCATTAGCTAACTATGGCTACACCTTC. This rearrangement joins TRBV12-3 or TRBV12-4 to TRBJ1-2; D gene uncertain. CDR3 length: 15 amino acids. Trimming took 1 base from V and 0 from J, leaving 9 bases between them.

This clonotype appeared many times. The chain uses TRBV19 and TRBJ2-7, with a possible D match to TRBD2 (6 bases). The CDR3 is made up of 12 amino acids. CDR1 is LNHDA, CDR2 SQIVND, per germline (reference sequence). Trimming took off 5 bases at V and 6 bases at J, with 11 bases between the two ends. The CDR3 DNA is TGTGCCAGTAGTCCCCGGGGACTCGAGCAGTACTTC. Protein product: CASSPRGLEQYF.

This chain connects TRBV11-2 to TRBJ2-7; a weak D match, TRBD1 (6 bases). The germline V and J ends were trimmed by 1 base and 3 bases, with 13 bases remaining between them. Germline lookup yields CDR1 SGHAT and CDR2 FQNNGV. CDR3 length: 15 residues. The CDR3 spells CASSLGEGQLYEQYF. DNA for the CDR3: TGTGCCAGCAGCTTAGGCGAAGGACAGCTCTACGAGCAGTACTTC.

The chain combines TRBV6-1 with TRBJ2-2, with a possible D match to TRBD2 (5 bases). Trimming pared 2 bases from V and 1 base from J, leaving 8 bases between. The CDR3 extends over 15 amino acids. Germline V CDR1 and CDR2: MNHNS, SASEGT. DNA of the CDR3: TGTGCCAGCAGTGAAAGGGAGATGAACACCGGGGAGCTGTTTTTT. Translating it yields CASSEREMNTGELFF.